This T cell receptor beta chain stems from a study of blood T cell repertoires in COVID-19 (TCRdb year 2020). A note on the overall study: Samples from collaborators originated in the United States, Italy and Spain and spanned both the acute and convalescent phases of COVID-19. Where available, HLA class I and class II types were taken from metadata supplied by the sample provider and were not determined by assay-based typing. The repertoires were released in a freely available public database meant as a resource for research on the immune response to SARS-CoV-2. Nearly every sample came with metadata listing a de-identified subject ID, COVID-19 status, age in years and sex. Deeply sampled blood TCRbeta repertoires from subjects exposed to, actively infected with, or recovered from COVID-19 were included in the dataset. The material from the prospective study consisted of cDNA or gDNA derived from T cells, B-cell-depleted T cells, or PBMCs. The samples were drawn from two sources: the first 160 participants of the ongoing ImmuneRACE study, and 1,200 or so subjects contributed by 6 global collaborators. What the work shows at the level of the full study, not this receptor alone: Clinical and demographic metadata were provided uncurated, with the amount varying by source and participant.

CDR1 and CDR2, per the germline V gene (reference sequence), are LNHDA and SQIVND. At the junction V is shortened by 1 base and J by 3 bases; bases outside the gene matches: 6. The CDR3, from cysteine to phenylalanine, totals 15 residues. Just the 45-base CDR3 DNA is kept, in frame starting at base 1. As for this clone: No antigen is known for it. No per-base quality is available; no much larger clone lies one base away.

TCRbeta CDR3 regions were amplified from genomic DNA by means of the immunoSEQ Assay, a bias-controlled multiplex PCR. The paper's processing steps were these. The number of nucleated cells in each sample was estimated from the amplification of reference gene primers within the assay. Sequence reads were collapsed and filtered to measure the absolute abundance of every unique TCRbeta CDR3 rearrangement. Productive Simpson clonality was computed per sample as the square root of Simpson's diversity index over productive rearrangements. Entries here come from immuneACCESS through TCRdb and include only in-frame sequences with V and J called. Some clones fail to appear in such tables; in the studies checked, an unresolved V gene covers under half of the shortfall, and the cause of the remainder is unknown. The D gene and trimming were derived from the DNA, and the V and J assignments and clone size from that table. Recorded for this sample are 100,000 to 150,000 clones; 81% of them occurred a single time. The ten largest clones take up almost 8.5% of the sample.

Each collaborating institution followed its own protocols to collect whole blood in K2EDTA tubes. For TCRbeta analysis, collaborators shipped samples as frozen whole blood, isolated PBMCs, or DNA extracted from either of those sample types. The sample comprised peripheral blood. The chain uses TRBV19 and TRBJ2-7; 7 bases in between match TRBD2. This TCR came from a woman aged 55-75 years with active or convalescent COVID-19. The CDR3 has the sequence CASSIGGEGNYEQYF. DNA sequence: TGTGCCAGTAGTATAGGTGGGGAGGGGAACTACGAGCAGTACTTC.